The 28 T cell receptor beta chains given below trace back to one sample, sequenced in a study of OX40 agonist ivuxolimab in advanced cancers. The protocol was immunoSEQ multiplex PCR, while the TCRdb copy is restricted to in-frame clones and leaves out a portion. The sample holds tens of thousands of clones, about 85% seen once. The source was CD4+ or CD8+ T cells sorted from blood, collected in a trial of the OX40 agonist ivuxolimab. The receptors come from an adult with an advanced solid tumor such as melanoma, head and neck, liver or kidney cancer.

The chain combines TRBV6-1 with TRBJ2-1; TRBD2 matches 11 bases. The CDR3 is 15 amino acids. After removal of 3 bases from V and 9 bases from J, the junction contained 7 bases not matched to a gene. The germline CDR1 and CDR2 sequences are MNHNS and SASEGT. The DNA for the CDR3 is TGTGCCAGCAGTGATTCGGTACTAGCGGGAGCTGAGCAGTTCTTC. Translation gives CASSDSVLAGAEQFF.

The J gene is TRBJ2-2, the V gene TRBV28; 13 bases line up with TRBD2. V shed 4 bases and J 1 base; nucleotides not matched to a gene: 12. CDR3 length: 20 amino acids. Germline V lookup: CDR1 MDHEN, CDR2 SYDVKM. CDR3 nucleotide sequence: TGTGCCAGCAGTTCTCCCCGACTAGCGGGAGGTTTTCGGAACACCGGGGAGCTGTTTTTT. It translates to CASSSPRLAGGFRNTGELFF.

This clone was recorded only once. The chain recombines TRBV5-6 with TRBJ1-3, with a weak D call TRBD1 (5 bases). Per germline, CDR1 SGHDT and CDR2 YYEEEE. V gave up 3 bases and J gave up 1 base, with 11 bases separating them. CDR3 length: 15 residues. As DNA, the CDR3 is TGTGCCAGCAGCTACGGGGGGTTATCTGGAAACACCATATATTTT. This encodes CASSYGGLSGNTIYF.

This sequence joins TRBV5-1 and TRBJ2-1, with TRBD2 identical over 8 bases. The V and J ends lost 7 bases and 6 bases, in that order; junction bases with no gene match: 12. Germline loops: CDR1 SGHRS, CDR2 YFSETQ. This CDR3 has 15 amino acids. The CDR3 spells CASRGVGRARNEQFF. DNA for the CDR3: TGCGCCAGCCGAGGGGTCGGGAGGGCTCGCAATGAGCAGTTCTTC.

The J gene is TRBJ2-4, the V gene TRBV27; tentative D call: TRBD2 (6 bases). Between the trimmed V and J ends, which lost 6 bases and 0 bases, there was a span of 12 bases. Germline CDR1 reads MNHEY; CDR2 reads SMNVEV (reference sequence). The CDR3 runs to 15 residues. CDR3: CASSPSELAKNIQYF. The CDR3 DNA sequence: TGTGCCAGCAGCCCTAGCGAGCTAGCCAAAAACATTCAGTACTTC.

The V and J genes are TRBV7-9 and TRBJ2-7; TRBD1 matches 11 bases. Germline lookup yields CDR1 SEHNR and CDR2 FQNEAQ (reference sequence). V lost 5 bases and J lost 6; bases outside the gene matches: 3. This CDR3 region has 13 residues. The CDR3 reads CASSGQGAVEQYF. CDR3 bases: TGTGCCAGCAGCGGACAGGGGGCGGTCGAGCAGTACTTC.

This clone came up once. The chain combines TRBV19 with TRBJ2-1; 10 positions match TRBD2. The V gene's germline CDR1 is LNHDA and CDR2 SQIVND (reference sequence). The CDR3 runs to 17 residues. V shed 6 bases and J 12 bases; nucleotides not matched to a gene: 20. For the CDR3, the DNA is TGTGCCAGTAGGTCTGGAGCGGGAGGGACCCTTAGTAAAACGCAGTTCTTC. Translating gives CASRSGAGGTLSKTQFF.

In DNA form, the CDR3 reads TGTGCCAGCAGCCATGGAGAGACCCAGTACTTC. Residues: CASSHGETQYF. J is TRBJ2-5 and V is TRBV7-9; no definite D call. V gave up 5 bases and J gave up 4 bases, with 5 bases separating them. Germline loops: CDR1 SEHNR, CDR2 FQNEAQ (reference sequence). The CDR3 sequence is 11 residues long.

The J gene is TRBJ1-1, the V gene TRBV11-1; no reliable D call. V was cut by 6 bases and J by 4 bases, with 15 bases left in between. Germline values: CDR1 SGHAT, CDR2 FQDESV (reference sequence). There are 14 residues in the CDR3. CDR3 protein: CASSPELSSTEAFF. In DNA form, the CDR3 reads TGTGCCAGCAGTCCCGAGCTATCCTCCACTGAAGCTTTCTTT. The whole variable domain, remainder taken from reference TRBV11-1 and TRBJ1-1, is EAEVAQSPRYKITEKSQAVAFWCDPISGHATLYWYRQILGQGPELLVQFQDESVVDDSQLPKDRFSAERLKGVDSTLKIQPAELGDSAMYLCASSPELSSTEAFFGQGTRLTVV.

CDR3 in DNA: TGTGCCAGCAGTTCGGGACTAGCGGGAGTGACTGGGGCCAACGTCCTGACTTTC. It translates to CASSSGLAGVTGANVLTF. The gene calls are TRBV27 and TRBJ2-6; TRBD2 agrees at 14 bases. The CDR3 spans 18 residues. V gave up 4 bases and J gave up 2 bases; unmatched junction bases: 4. CDR1 is MNHEY and CDR2 is SMNVEV in the germline V gene (reference sequence).

This clone was counted once. The chain is built from TRBV9 and TRBJ2-3; D gene ambiguous. The CDR3 covers 14 residues. Looked up from germline, CDR1 is SGDLS and CDR2 is YYNGEE. Trimming pared 7 bases from V and 4 bases from J, leaving 16 bases between. The CDR3 DNA reads as TGTGCCAGCGGCCGGCGACCAGAAGCAGATACGCAGTATTTT. It yields the protein CASGRRPEADTQYF.

The chain uses TRBV6-1 and TRBJ1-1, with TRBD1 matching 7 bases. CDR3 length equals 14 residues. V lost 6 bases to trimming and J lost 6 bases; unmatched junction nucleotides: 10. Per the germline V gene, CDR1 is MNHNS and CDR2 is SASEGT. The CDR3 sequence is CASRREGDSSEAFF. In DNA, the CDR3 is TGTGCCAGCAGGAGAGAGGGGGACAGCTCTGAAGCTTTCTTT.

The rearrangement links TRBV28 to TRBJ2-7, with D possibly called TRBD1 or TRBD2 (5 bases each). Germline V gene data show CDR1 as MDHEN and CDR2 as SYDVKM. This CDR3 spans 14 amino acids. Deletions cut 3 bases from V and 2 bases from J, with 11 bases between. The DNA for the CDR3 is TGTGCCAGCAGTTTCCGAGGGACCCCCTACGAGCAGTACTTC. This sequence encodes CASSFRGTPYEQYF.

This chain links TRBV4-2 with TRBJ1-4; D is ambiguous. V lost 3 bases to trimming and J lost 0 bases, with 8 bases between them. The CDR3 is 15 residues long. Germline lookup yields CDR1 LGHNA and CDR2 YNFKEQ. CDR3 protein: CASSQGSATNEKLFF. The CDR3 DNA reads as TGTGCCAGCAGCCAGGGCTCGGCAACTAATGAAAAACTGTTTTTT.

The genes are TRBV7-2 and TRBJ2-1, with TRBD2 as a possible D gene (6 bases). Between the trimmed V and J ends, which lost 5 bases and 8 bases, there was a span of 22 bases. CDR1 is SGHTA, CDR2 FQGNSA, per germline. The CDR3 loop spans 16 amino acids. Written as DNA, the CDR3 is TGTGCCAGCAGCGCGGGGCGGCAGGGCCGGGGCTATGAGCAGTTCTTC. This codes for CASSAGRQGRGYEQFF.

The chain uses TRBV7-6 and TRBJ2-7, with TRBD1 matching 8 bases. From germline, CDR1 is SGHVS and CDR2 FNYEAQ. There are 13 residues in the CDR3. V lost 5 bases and J lost 2; bases outside the gene matches: 2. CDR3 sequence: CASSLTGAYEQYF. CDR3 nucleotides: TGTGCCAGCAGCCTGACAGGGGCCTACGAGCAGTACTTC.

This chain joins TRBV20-1 and TRBJ1-4; D not certain. This CDR3 has 11 residues. Germline V CDR1 and CDR2: DFQATT, SNEGSKA (reference sequence). Trimming stripped 1 base from V and 8 bases from J, with 5 bases between. In DNA, the CDR3 is TGCAGTGCTAGAGCTCGGGAAAAACTGTTTTTT. Its translation: CSARAREKLFF.

This clone has a single count. The rearrangement uses TRBV7-9 and TRBJ2-5; D is possibly TRBD1 (5 bases). Near its end, the DNA agrees better with TRBJ2-7, so the J call may be wrong. Germline CDR1 and CDR2: SEHNR and FQNEAQ (reference sequence). The CDR3 length is 14 residues. The CDR3 spells CASSGRYKGREQYF. The DNA of the CDR3 is TGTGCCAGCAGCGGGCGGTATAAGGGGCGCGAGCAGTACTTC.

This clone was seen once. V usage is TRBV28 and J usage is TRBJ2-7, with 10 bases identical to TRBD2. Germline V CDR1 and CDR2: MDHEN, SYDVKM. This CDR3 has 14 residues. Unmatched junction bases numbered 7, after V lost 8 bases and J lost 3 bases. DNA for the CDR3: TGTGCCAGCTATACCGGGACTAGCGACTACGAGCAGTACTTC. Protein: CASYTGTSDYEQYF.

This clone showed up just a few times. The V and J genes are TRBV19 and TRBJ2-3; 7 bases match TRBD1. CDR3 length: 15 amino acids. The germline CDR1 and CDR2 sequences are LNHDA and SQIVND (reference sequence). The junction had 6 bases not matched to a gene; V was cut back by 4 bases and J by 2 bases. The CDR3 loop reads CASSTHRGLTDTQYF. The CDR3, as DNA: TGTGCCAGTAGTACGCACAGGGGCCTCACAGATACGCAGTATTTT.

The chain couples TRBV4-1 to TRBJ2-2; 10 bases align to TRBD2. This CDR3 is 16 amino acids long. Per germline, CDR1 MGHRA and CDR2 YSYEKL. V trimming: 2 bases; J trimming: 6 bases; junction bases outside the gene matches: 6. CDR3 nucleotide sequence: TGCGCCAGCAGCCAACTAGCGGGAGTAGAATCCGGGGAGCTGTTTTTT. Translation gives CASSQLAGVESGELFF.

The chain recombines TRBV27 with TRBJ2-1; a possible D gene is TRBD2 (6 bases). V was pared by 8 bases and J by 5 bases, with 19 bases between. The CDR3 is 15 amino acids. Germline CDR1 reads MNHEY; CDR2 reads SMNVEV (reference sequence). This CDR3 reads CASRTPGGKDNEQFF. In DNA form, the CDR3 reads TGTGCCAGCCGAACCCCCGGGGGAAAGGACAATGAGCAGTTCTTC.

The chain carries TRBV7-6 and TRBJ2-3; D may be TRBD1 or TRBD2 (5 bases each). The V gene's germline CDR1 is SGHVS and CDR2 FNYEAQ. The CDR3 covers 16 residues. Trimming removed 5 bases at V and 3 bases at J, with 18 bases between. The CDR3 bases are TGTGCCAGCAGCCCATGGGACGGTGGAAGAACAGATACGCAGTATTTT. Its protein product is CASSPWDGGRTDTQYF.

The CDR3 DNA reads as TGTGCTAGTGGTCCCCCGGGGCTAGATACGCAGTATTTT. It yields the protein CASGPPGLDTQYF. The V call is TRBV12-5, the J call TRBJ2-3, with D perhaps matching TRBD1 or TRBD2 (5 bases each). Between the trimmed V and J ends, which lost 5 bases and 5 bases, there was a span of 11 bases. CDR3 length: 13 residues. The germline V gene has CDR1 LGHNT and CDR2 FRNRAP.

The chain combines TRBV5-6 with TRBJ2-7; 8 positions match TRBD2. V was clipped by 3 bases and J by 4 bases; unmatched bases: 12. Germline V gene lookup returns CDR1 SGHDT and CDR2 YYEEEE. The CDR3 runs to 16 residues. CDR3 coding DNA: TGTGCCAGCAGCTCCCCGCTCGGGGGGGGTGATTACGAGCAGTACTTC. This gives the protein CASSSPLGGGDYEQYF.

This chain links TRBV2 with TRBJ2-1, with no clear D. Looked up from germline, CDR1 is SNHLY and CDR2 is FYNNEI. Trimming removed 5 bases from V and 9 bases from J, with 11 bases in between. The CDR3 has 12 amino acids. The CDR3 loop reads CASSKDVGEQFF. CDR3 in DNA: TGTGCCAGCAGTAAGGACGTAGGTGAGCAGTTCTTC.

This chain links TRBV7-2 with TRBJ2-1; 7 nucleotides agree with TRBD1. V lost 4 bases and J lost 8; bases outside the gene matches: 5. The germline gives CDR1 SGHTA, CDR2 FQGNSA. CDR3 size: 13 residues. This CDR3 is CASSSGGWDEQFF. CDR3 bases: TGTGCCAGCAGCTCAGGGGGATGGGATGAGCAGTTCTTC.

The CDR3 region has the DNA TGTGCCTGGGGCTTGGTAGGGCCCAATCCCCCCATGCCAGACAATGAGCAGTTCTTC. Its translation: CAWGLVGPNPPMPDNEQFF. The chain employs TRBV30 and TRBJ2-1; no clear D gene. The germline gives CDR1 GTSNPN, CDR2 SVGIG (reference sequence). With 5 bases removed from V and 5 bases from J, the gap between germline ends came to 31 bases. The CDR3 runs to 19 residues.